What follows are 25 T cell receptor beta chains derived from one specimen sequenced in a study of T cells in Graves' hyperthyroidism and ophthalmopathy. It was RNA transcripts that yielded the amplified TCR beta CDR3 regions. A set of HTBI primers served as the primers for a first-round RT-PCR of the TCR CDR3. One entry per CDR3 protein, called by TCRdb with MiXCR from the multiplex PCR reads. The table records roughly 300,000 distinct CDR3 sequences, about 25% of them present only once. Sequenced: blood. Receptors were obtained from a man in his forties with Graves' hyperthyroidism that later progressed to Graves' ophthalmopathy.

This clonotype was observed at least ten times. The chain is built from TRBV7-9 and TRBJ1-1; no clear D. The germline gives CDR1 SEHNR, CDR2 FQNEAQ (reference sequence). V dropped 1 base and J dropped 2 bases, with 11 bases sitting between them. The CDR3 loop spans 15 amino acids. CDR3: CASSLEMASNTEAFF. In nucleotides, the CDR3 is TGTGCCAGCAGCTTAGAGATGGCGTCAAACACTGAAGCTTTCTTT.

This clonotype was seen ten or more times. This CDR3 reads CASSEPARNRGRIRYEQYF. In nucleotides, the CDR3 is TGCGCCAGCAGTGAACCTGCCCGGAACAGGGGGCGCATCAGATACGAGCAGTACTTC. V and J are TRBV10-1 and TRBJ2-7; 9 nucleotides align to TRBD1. The trim removed 3 bases at V and 4 bases at J, leaving 19 bases unmatched. This CDR3 comprises 19 residues. Germline V gene sequence: CDR1 WNHNN, CDR2 SYGVQD (reference sequence).

This clonotype was picked up many times. V usage is TRBV11-2 and J usage is TRBJ2-7, with 7 bases lining up with TRBD2. Germline V gives CDR1 SGHAT, CDR2 FQNNGV. This CDR3 is 15 amino acids long. J gave up 2 bases and V 1 base, and 5 bases lay outside the gene matches. This CDR3 reads CASSLGAGTTYEQYF. The CDR3 nucleotides are TGTGCCAGCAGCTTAGGGGCAGGGACTACCTACGAGCAGTACTTC. The complete variable domain, with remaining parts taken from reference TRBV11-2 and TRBJ2-7, reads EAGVAQSPRYKIIEKRQSVAFWCNPISGHATLYWYQQILGQGPKLLIQFQNNGVVDDSQLPKDRFSAERLKGVDSTLKIQPAKLEDSAVYLCASSLGAGTTYEQYFGPGTRLTVT.

The table lists this clonotype with many counts. The CDR3 DNA sequence: TGCAGCGTTGACTGGGACAGGGGAGGGACCCAGTACTTC. This translates into CSVDWDRGGTQYF. The rearrangement joins TRBV29-1 to TRBJ2-5, with 10 bases fitting TRBD1. CDR1 and CDR2 from the germline V gene are SQVTM and ANQGSEA. The trim removed 3 bases at V and 7 bases at J, leaving 5 bases unmatched. This CDR3 comprises 13 residues.

This clonotype was recorded at least ten times. This sequence joins TRBV20-1 and TRBJ2-7; maybe TRBD1 (6 bases). Between the trimmed V and J ends, which lost 6 bases and 3 bases, there was a span of 18 bases. The CDR3 is made up of 14 amino acids. Germline CDR1 reads DFQATT; CDR2 reads SNEGSKA (reference sequence). The CDR3 region is CSARGWTEGYEQYF. The CDR3 region has the DNA TGCAGTGCCAGGGGATGGACAGAAGGCTACGAGCAGTACTTC.

This clonotype showed up many times. The chain couples TRBV29-1 to TRBJ2-5; D gene uncertain. The CDR3 consists of 14 residues. The V gene lost 3 bases and the J gene lost 5 bases, with 16 bases spanning the gap. Germline V CDR1 and CDR2: SQVTM, ANQGSEA. CDR3 in DNA: TGCAGCGTTGACAATGGGGTAGGGATGGAGACCCAGTACTTC. It encodes CSVDNGVGMETQYF.

This clonotype was seen at least ten times. The chain recombines TRBV6-5 with TRBJ2-7; D uncertain. Germline loops: CDR1 MNHEY, CDR2 SVGAGI. V lost 5 bases and J lost 2, with 13 bases in between. This CDR3 has 14 amino acids. The CDR3 nucleotides are TGTGCCAGCAGTCCCAAAGGTGGAACCTACGAGCAGTACTTC. Its protein product is CASSPKGGTYEQYF.

The J gene is TRBJ1-1, the V gene TRBV12-3 or TRBV12-4; no reliable D call. This CDR3 is built from 16 residues. Trimming took off 4 bases at V and 1 base at J, with 16 bases between the two ends. The CDR3 nucleotides read TGTGCCAGCAGTTCTATATGGACGGAATCGAACACTGAAGCTTTCTTT. Translation: CASSSIWTESNTEAFF.

This clonotype was picked up many times. The rearrangement links TRBV29-1 to TRBJ1-2; D remains ambiguous. The germline V gene has CDR1 SQVTM and CDR2 ANQGSEA. This CDR3 comprises 14 residues. Trimming removed 1 base at V and 0 bases at J, with 9 bases between. The CDR3 spells CSVEGQRANYGYTF. DNA of the CDR3: TGCAGCGTTGAAGGACAAAGAGCTAACTATGGCTACACCTTC.

This clonotype was detected ten times or more. This chain links TRBV5-1 with TRBJ2-5, with 7 bases lining up with TRBD2. Germline V CDR1 and CDR2: SGHRS, YFSETQ. The CDR3 runs 14 residues. The J segment lost 4 bases and the V segment lost 0 bases, leaving 3 bases of the junction unmatched. CDR3 region: CASSLEGTTETQYF. In nucleotides, the CDR3 is TGCGCCAGCAGCTTGGAGGGGACTACAGAGACCCAGTACTTC.

V usage is TRBV6-5 and J usage is TRBJ2-5, with 9 bases lining up with TRBD1. After removal of 4 bases from V and 2 bases from J, the junction contained 11 bases not matched to a gene. The length of the CDR3 is 17 residues. Germline values: CDR1 MNHEY, CDR2 SVGAGI. The CDR3 is CASSSGTGIGLQETQYF. The CDR3, as DNA: TGTGCCAGCAGTTCCGGGACAGGGATCGGCCTACAAGAGACCCAGTACTTC.

The chain carries TRBV6-5 and TRBJ2-7; TRBD2 is a possible D gene (7 bases). The length of the CDR3 is 15 residues. V was clipped by 2 bases and J by 2 bases, with 13 bases between them. Germline lookup yields CDR1 MNHEY and CDR2 SVGAGI. The CDR3 DNA reads TGTGCCAGCAGTTACGAAGGGGGGGGCGCCTACGAGCAGTACTTC. Translated: CASSYEGGGAYEQYF.

This clonotype was found many times. The V and J genes are TRBV7-2 and TRBJ2-7; D perhaps matches TRBD1 (5 bases). The V end lost 1 base, the J end lost 7 bases, and 14 bases lay between the germline ends. Germline lookup yields CDR1 SGHTA and CDR2 FQGNSA. This CDR3 spans 14 amino acids. The CDR3 bases are TGTGCCAGCAGCTTAGGGACAACACGGCGGGAGCAGTACTTC. Protein sequence: CASSLGTTRREQYF.

This clonotype was observed at least ten times. The chain uses TRBV27 and TRBJ1-5; D uncertain. Looked up from germline, CDR1 is MNHEY and CDR2 is SMNVEV (reference sequence). V lost 3 bases to trimming and J lost 4 bases, with 4 bases between them. The CDR3 contains 12 residues. This CDR3 reads CASSFYNQPQHF. The CDR3 region has the DNA TGTGCCAGCAGTTTCTATAATCAGCCCCAGCATTTT.

This clonotype was seen ten or more times. Compared with germline, one end of the junction differs, possibly owing to a read error. V is TRBV5-1 and J is TRBJ2-7; unclear D gene. CDR1 is SGHRS and CDR2 is YFSETQ in the germline V gene. The CDR3 runs 13 residues. The CDR3 DNA reads TGTGCCAGCAGCCCCGGGCTGACGTACGAGCAGTACTTC. This gives the protein CASSPGLTYEQYF.

This clonotype was recorded at least ten times. V and J are TRBV6-2 or TRBV6-3 and TRBJ2-7; D gene uncertain. The CDR3 sequence is 11 residues long. The germline V gene has CDR1 MNHEY and CDR2 SVGEGT. V gave up 5 bases and J gave up 5 bases, with 7 bases separating them. This CDR3 is CASSPSHEQYF. CDR3 sequence (DNA): TGTGCCAGCAGTCCTTCGCACGAGCAGTACTTC.

The chain joins TRBV5-1 to TRBJ2-7, with 11 bases fitting TRBD1. The CDR3 is 15 residues long. Germline CDR1 reads SGHRS; CDR2 reads YFSETQ. The trim removed 4 bases at V and 3 bases at J, leaving 6 bases unmatched. Here the CDR3 reads CASSPGGTGGYEQYF. In nucleotides, the CDR3 is TGCGCCAGCAGCCCGGGAGGGACAGGGGGCTACGAGCAGTACTTC.

This clonotype has at least ten counts. The chain has TRBV14 and TRBJ1-1; weak D call: TRBD1 (5 bases). V was cut by 4 bases and J by 1 base, with 13 bases left in between. The germline V gene encodes CDR1 SGHDN and CDR2 FVKESK. The CDR3 runs to 15 residues. This CDR3 is CASSRWTGENTEAFF. The CDR3 DNA follows: TGTGCCAGCAGCCGTTGGACGGGGGAGAACACTGAAGCTTTCTTT.

At least ten counts were recorded for this clonotype. This chain joins TRBV2 and TRBJ2-7; D is undetermined. Trimming took 6 bases from V and 2 from J, leaving 11 bases between them. The CDR3 consists of 13 residues. Germline CDR1 reads SNHLY; CDR2 reads FYNNEI. The CDR3 DNA reads as TGTGCCAGCAGACGGGTTTCCGCCTACGAGCAGTACTTC. This gives the protein CASRRVSAYEQYF.

This clonotype was seen at least ten times. The V and J genes are TRBV12-3 or TRBV12-4 and TRBJ1-1; D uncertain. CDR3 size: 13 residues. Trimming shortened V by 5 bases and J by 3 bases, and 10 bases separated the two germline ends. The CDR3 reads CASSPKAYTEAFF. The CDR3 DNA reads TGTGCCAGCAGTCCGAAGGCGTACACTGAAGCTTTCTTT.

This clonotype was counted ten times or more. The chain joins TRBV11-1 to TRBJ1-1; D unresolved. This CDR3 contains 14 residues. CDR1 and CDR2 from the germline V gene are SGHAT and FQDESV (reference sequence). V gave up 3 bases and J gave up 4 bases, with 12 bases separating them. This CDR3 is CASSFYSSTTEAFF. The CDR3 bases are TGTGCCAGCAGCTTTTACTCCTCAACCACTGAAGCTTTCTTT.

This clonotype was detected ten times or more. This rearrangement joins TRBV28 to TRBJ1-5, with no clear D. CDR3 length: 16 amino acids. Per germline, CDR1 MDHEN and CDR2 SYDVKM. Trimming cost V 2 bases and J 1 base, with 12 bases left between them. CDR3 sequence: CASSLTASPSNQPQHF. DNA of the CDR3: TGTGCCAGCAGTTTAACGGCCAGCCCCAGCAATCAGCCCCAGCATTTT.

This clonotype was seen repeatedly, ten times or more. V gene TRBV11-1 combines with J gene TRBJ1-1; D may be TRBD1 (5 bases). The CDR3 length is 16 residues. Trimming took 3 bases from V and 0 from J, leaving 14 bases between them. Germline V gene lookup returns CDR1 SGHAT and CDR2 FQDESV (reference sequence). The DNA of the CDR3 is TGTGCCAGCAGCTTTCCGGGATCGACAGTGAACACTGAAGCTTTCTTT. This translates into CASSFPGSTVNTEAFF.

CDR3 nucleotides: TGTGCCAGCAGTCAACCTTGGGAACTCACAGATGGCTACACCTTC. Its translation: CASSQPWELTDGYTF. The chain links TRBV6-2 or TRBV6-3 to TRBJ1-2; D ambiguous. V was trimmed by 5 bases and J by 6 bases, leaving 19 bases between them. Germline V CDR1 and CDR2: MNHEY, SVGEGT. CDR3 length: 15 residues.

This clonotype showed up many times. The chain has TRBV2 and TRBJ1-3; D perhaps matches TRBD1 (6 bases). Trimming shortened V by 10 bases and J by 0 bases, and 10 bases separated the two germline ends. This CDR3 has 13 residues. Per the germline V gene, CDR1 is SNHLY and CDR2 is FYNNEI. CDR3 nucleotides: TGTGCCACGAGGACAGTCTCTGGAAACACCATATATTTT. The encoded protein is CATRTVSGNTIYF.